This T cell receptor beta chain was obtained from a study of blood T cell repertoires in COVID-19. Assay: immunoSEQ multiplex PCR; the TCRdb copy retains only in-frame clones and omits some. There are some 95,000 clones in the sample; around 72% occur only once, and 24% lies in the top ten. About this clone: Germline and junction disagree at one end, which may indicate a read error.

Germline V gives CDR1 SGHTA, CDR2 FQGNSA. This CDR3 comprises 14 residues. The specimen sequenced was peripheral blood. V gene TRBV7-2 combines with J gene TRBJ2-7, with 7 nucleotides matching TRBD2. This TCR came from a man aged 65 to 85 with acute or convalescent COVID-19. The CDR3 coding sequence is TGTGCGAGCAGCTTCGGGACTACCGCCTACGAGCAGTACTTC. Translation: CASSFGTTAYEQYF.